Listed below are T cell receptor beta chains from one sample, sequenced in a study of PD-1 blockade in classical Hodgkin lymphoma. The table came from immunoSEQ multiplex PCR; TCRdb's copy has only in-frame clones and leaves some out. The table includes under 15,000 clones, roughly 76% detected once. This specimen was peripheral blood mononuclear cells (PBMCs), taken at baseline. The receptors were gathered from a human donor with classical Hodgkin lymphoma. CDR3s include the opening cysteine and the closing phenylalanine or tryptophan.

J | V | CDR3
TRBJ2-7 | TRBV4-2 | CASSQTGSYEQYF
TRBJ1-1 | TRBV5-1 | CASSLAGQDTEAFF
TRBJ2-1 | TRBV19 | CASSSQGGYRSYNEQFF
TRBJ2-6 | TRBV28 | CASSPRTGGWGANVLTF
TRBJ2-2 | TRBV6-1 | CASSELAGAGELFF
TRBJ2-6 | TRBV6-5 | CASSRQGAGANVLTF
TRBJ1-1 | TRBV19 | CASSSGTGFQGGEAFF
TRBJ2-3 | TRBV7-9 | CASSDRLNTQYF
TRBJ2-1 | TRBV6-4 | CASRSGTAANEQFF
TRBJ2-1 | TRBV7-9 | CASSLSKRGGGDEQFF
TRBJ2-6 | TRBV7-2 | CASSTHSGRQSRANVLTF
TRBJ2-6 | TRBV19 | CASSIWTGAGANVLTF
TRBJ2-1 | TRBV6-1 | CASRGNEQFF
TRBJ1-4 | TRBV5-1 | CASSLGHRAEKLFF
TRBJ2-7 | TRBV29-1 | CSVSGGLVGEQYF
TRBJ2-1 | TRBV4-1 | CASSLLSQGAVEQFF
TRBJ1-4 | TRBV28 | CASSPRDRGKLFF
TRBJ2-7 | TRBV10-3 | CAISESSYEQYF
TRBJ2-2 | TRBV7-3 | CASSLSATSGRTGELFF
TRBJ2-1 | TRBV6-1 | CASSEGQGAGNEQFF
TRBJ2-2 | TRBV13 | CASSQDYSGGTGELFF
TRBJ1-2 | TRBV28 | CASSLDRSPGYTF
TRBJ2-1 | TRBV10-3 | CATGGQGANNEQFF
TRBJ2-3 | TRBV7-9 | CASSRPQQASTDTQYF
TRBJ1-2 | TRBV7-9 | CASSSWLGQSYGYTF
TRBJ2-1 | TRBV6-1 | CASRTSGRVNEQFF
TRBJ2-1 | TRBV6-1 | CASMDGTYNEQFF
TRBJ1-3 | TRBV28 | CASSLAGLGNTIYF
TRBJ2-4 | TRBV5-6 | CASSLRVLAKNIQYF
TRBJ2-7 | TRBV6-1 | CASTKTGGDEQYF
TRBJ2-4 | TRBV5-4 | CASSPEGRDIQYF
TRBJ2-7 | TRBV7-9 | CASSLTGLAGGGNEQYF
TRBJ2-7 | TRBV5-6 | CASSGGLDTYEQYF
TRBJ2-1 | TRBV5-1 | CASSLGLGPSSYNEQFF
TRBJ2-4 | TRBV5-1 | CASSLASADIQYF
TRBJ2-2 | TRBV19 | CASSISANTGELFF
TRBJ2-6 | TRBV7-8 | CASSLAGGVGSGANVLTF
TRBJ1-1 | TRBV6-1 | CASSEARNAEAFF
TRBJ2-2 | TRBV30 | CAWRAPRRPGELFF
TRBJ2-7 | TRBV11-2 | CASSPASGRAGEQYF
TRBJ1-1 | TRBV6-4 | CASSARENTEAFF
TRBJ2-1 | TRBV5-8 | CASSSGLAGPLNHNEQFF
TRBJ1-2 | TRBV6-5 | CASSYSGWGYGYTF
TRBJ2-1 | TRBV2 | CASLVSDEQFF
TRBJ2-7 | TRBV7-3 | CASSRTLYEQYF
TRBJ2-7 | TRBV18 | CASSETGDDEQYF
TRBJ2-2 | TRBV29-1 | CSVRQTNTGELFF
TRBJ2-7 | TRBV6-6 | CASSSGTSGYEQYF
TRBJ2-5 | TRBV7-9 | CASSLRGGETQYF
TRBJ2-5 | TRBV29-1 | CSVRGEQTQYF
TRBJ1-2 | TRBV5-5 | CASSKGQSEGYTF
TRBJ2-7 | TRBV6-6 | CASSVDRGLYEQYF
TRBJ2-2 | TRBV5-8 | CASSFGQGFTGELFF
TRBJ2-5 | TRBV4-1 | CASSPASGFEETQYF
TRBJ1-6 | TRBV5-4 | CASSLGTEYNSPLHF